This TCR beta chain was profiled in a study of blood T cells in healthy people across ages. Overall study: Per two T cells, about one barcoded beta molecule was captured through template switching. Study-wide findings and caveats: The lack of PBMC sorting stopped any conclusive naive versus antigen-experienced comparison.

Total RNA, at least 6 micrograms per sample, was extracted from PBMCs. In its sample, this clonotype was seen a few times. Its target is not known. Per germline, CDR1 KGHSH and CDR2 LQKENI. This CDR3 comprises 15 residues. J lost 6 bases, V lost 5 bases, and 2 bases had no gene match. Sample-barcoded 5' priming and a J-beta primer mix drove a second PCR of roughly 7 to 11 cycles. Template switching added a 12-random-nucleotide identifier to every cDNA molecule. TCRdb analysed the 5' RACE reads with MiXCR anew, one entry per CDR3 protein. The data contain about 670,000 distinct CDR3 sequences, 40% to 65% of them singletons.

Specimen: blood. The receptor was isolated from a woman older than 75 in good health. The gene calls are TRBV18 and TRBJ2-1; TRBD2 matches at 15 bases. The CDR3 is CASSTGLAGGNEQFF. As DNA, the CDR3 is TGTGCCAGCTCAACGGGACTAGCGGGGGGCAATGAGCAGTTCTTC.